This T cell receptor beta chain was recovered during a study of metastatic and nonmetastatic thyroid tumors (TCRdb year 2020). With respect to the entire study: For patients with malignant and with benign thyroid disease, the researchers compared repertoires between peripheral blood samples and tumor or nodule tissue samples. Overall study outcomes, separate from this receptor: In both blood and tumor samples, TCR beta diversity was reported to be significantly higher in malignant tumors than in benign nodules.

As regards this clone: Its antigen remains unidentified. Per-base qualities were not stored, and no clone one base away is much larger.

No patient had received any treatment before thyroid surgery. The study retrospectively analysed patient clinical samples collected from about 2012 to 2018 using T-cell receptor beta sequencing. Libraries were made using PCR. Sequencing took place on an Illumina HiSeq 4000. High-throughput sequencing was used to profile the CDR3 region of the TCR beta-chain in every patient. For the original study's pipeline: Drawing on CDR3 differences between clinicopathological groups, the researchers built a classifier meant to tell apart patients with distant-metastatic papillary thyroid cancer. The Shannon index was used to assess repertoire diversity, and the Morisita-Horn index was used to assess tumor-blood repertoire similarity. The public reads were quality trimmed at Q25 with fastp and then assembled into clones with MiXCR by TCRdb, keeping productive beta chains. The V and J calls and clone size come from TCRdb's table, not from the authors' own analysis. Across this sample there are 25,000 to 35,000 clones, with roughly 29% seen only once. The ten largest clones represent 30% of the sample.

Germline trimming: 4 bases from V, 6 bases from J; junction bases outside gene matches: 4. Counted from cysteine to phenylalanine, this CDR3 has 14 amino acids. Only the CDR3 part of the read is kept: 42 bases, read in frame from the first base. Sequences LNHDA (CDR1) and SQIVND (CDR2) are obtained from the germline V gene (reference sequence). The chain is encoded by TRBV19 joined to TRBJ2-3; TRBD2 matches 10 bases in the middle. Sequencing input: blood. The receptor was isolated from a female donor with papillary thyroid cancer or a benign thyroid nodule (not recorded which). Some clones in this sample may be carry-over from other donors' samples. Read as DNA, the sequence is TGTGCCAGTAGTAATAGCGGGAGGCGGGATACGCAGTATTTT. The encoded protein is CASSNSGRRDTQYF.